This TCR beta chain was found in a study of technical replicates of blood from a handful of donors. Sequencing used immunoSEQ multiplex PCR; TCRdb keeps in-frame clones, though not all of them. This table has tens of thousands of clones, 90% to 95% appearing once. The receptor comes from a human donor in good health. Sequencing was performed on T cells isolated from PBMCs.

Here the CDR3 reads CASSRQAVASYGYTF. Written as DNA, the CDR3 is TGTGCCAGCAGTAGACAGGCCGTAGCATCTTATGGCTACACCTTC. The chain joins TRBV6-5 to TRBJ1-2; perhaps TRBD1 as D (6 bases). Germline V gene lookup returns CDR1 MNHEY and CDR2 SVGAGI. The V gene lost 5 bases and the J gene lost 5 bases, with 18 bases spanning the gap. This CDR3 comprises 15 residues.